The rows below give T cell receptor beta chains drawn from one sample of a study of cytomegalovirus exposure and HLA in healthy donors. Clones were read by immunoSEQ multiplex PCR, and TCRdb kept only the in-frame ones, dropping some. The sample records 100,000 to 150,000 clones, 89% being singletons. Sequencing was done on a sample of PBMCs. These receptors were collected from a woman aged 18-29 years in good health and CMV-seronegative. Each CDR3 is given with its conserved first and last residue. A D gene is named only where the DNA matches it firmly. Expanded clones get a size class; other rows say once, few or many, or leave the size out.

TRBV7-3	TRBJ1-1	14	once	.	CASSLGLSGTEAFF	TGTGCCAGCAGCTTAGGGCTTAGTGGCACTGAAGCTTTCTTT
TRBV7-9	TRBJ2-1	14	.	TRBD1	CASRQGASYNEQFF	TGTGCCAGTAGACAGGGGGCCTCCTACAATGAGCAGTTCTTC
TRBV11-2	TRBJ2-5	12	.	.	CASSSTSPAQYF	TGTGCCAGCAGCAGCACTAGTCCGGCCCAGTACTTC
TRBV27	TRBJ1-1	13	.	.	CASSLPGGTEAFF	TGTGCCAGCAGTTTGCCAGGCGGGACTGAAGCTTTCTTT
TRBV5-6	TRBJ2-7	13	.	.	CASSLIATYEQYF	TGTGCCAGCAGCTTGATCGCTACCTACGAGCAGTACTTC
TRBV5-1	TRBJ2-7	14	.	TRBD1	CASSLGQGVNEQYF	TGCGCCAGCAGCCTGGGACAGGGGGTTAACGAGCAGTACTTC
TRBV14	TRBJ2-7	13	few	.	CASSSLGSYEQYF	TGTGCCAGCAGCAGTCTCGGGTCCTACGAGCAGTACTTC
TRBV9	TRBJ1-2	15	.	TRBD1	CASSVRATGLRGYTF	TGTGCCAGCAGCGTTCGGGCGACAGGGCTTCGTGGCTACACCTTC
TRBV9	TRBJ2-3	17	.	TRBD1	CASAKGQQLQITDTQYF	TGTGCCAGTGCCAAGGGACAGCAACTACAAATCACAGATACGCAGTATTTT
TRBV18	TRBJ1-5	15	.	TRBD1	CASSPTGQGRQPQHF	TGTGCCAGCTCACCAACGGGACAGGGCAGGCAGCCCCAGCATTTT
TRBV7-9	TRBJ2-2	15	.	TRBD1	CASSPGQGFTGELFF	TGTGCCAGCAGCCCCGGACAGGGCTTCACCGGGGAGCTGTTTTTT
TRBV14	TRBJ1-2	13	few	.	CASSRLRGDGYTF	TGTGCCAGCAGCCGCCTTCGGGGGGATGGCTACACCTTC
TRBV25-1	TRBJ2-1	15	.	.	CASSHAAGKVDEQFF	TGTGCCAGCAGTCACGCCGCAGGGAAGGTAGATGAGCAGTTCTTC
TRBV5-1	TRBJ1-1	13	.	.	CASSPPWEAGAFF	TGCGCCAGCAGCCCCCCGTGGGAGGCTGGGGCTTTCTTT
TRBV14	TRBJ1-2	13	.	.	CASSQGAGHGYTF	TGTGCCAGCAGCCAAGGCGCAGGGCATGGCTACACCTTC
TRBV6-5	TRBJ1-1	16	.	.	CASSYGGGAMNTEAFF	TGTGCCAGCAGTTATGGTGGCGGGGCTATGAACACTGAAGCTTTCTTT
TRBV6-8	TRBJ2-1	10	.	.	CASVRNEQFF	TGTGCCAGCGTCAGGAATGAGCAGTTCTTC
TRBV6-1	TRBJ2-7	18	.	TRBD2	CASSEPPSLAGGPYEQYF	TGTGCCAGCAGTGAACCGCCATCCCTAGCGGGGGGGCCCTACGAGCAGTACTTC
TRBV6-1	TRBJ1-2	11	.	.	CASSQIYGYTF	TGTGCCAGCAGTCAGATCTATGGCTACACCTTC
TRBV9	TRBJ2-3	15	.	TRBD2	CASSVVAGGGDTQYF	TGTGCCAGCAGCGTAGTAGCGGGGGGAGGAGATACGCAGTATTTT
TRBV2	TRBJ1-5	16	.	TRBD1	CASNDEGLGGDQPQHF	TGTGCCAGCAATGATGAAGGCCTAGGGGGCGACCAGCCCCAGCATTTT
TRBV28	TRBJ1-6	14	.	.	CASSPLREYSPLHF	TGTGCCAGCAGTCCCCTCAGGGAATATTCACCCCTCCACTTT
TRBV15	TRBJ1-1	17	.	.	CATSREDRSAWNTEAFF	TGTGCCACCAGCAGAGAAGACAGGTCGGCTTGGAACACTGAAGCTTTCTTT
TRBV5-6	TRBJ2-5	15	.	TRBD1	CASSRGQGGGETQYF	TGTGCCAGCAGCCGCGGACAGGGTGGGGGGGAGACCCAGTACTTC
TRBV29-1	TRBJ1-1	15	.	TRBD1	CSVELPYRGWSEAFF	TGCAGCGTTGAACTCCCCTACAGGGGATGGTCTGAAGCTTTCTTT
TRBV15	TRBJ2-2	14	once	.	CATSWQGPVGELFF	TGTGCCACCAGTTGGCAGGGGCCCGTGGGGGAGCTGTTTTTT
TRBV4-1	TRBJ2-2	17	few	TRBD1	CASSHLGTGRNTGELFF	TGCGCCAGCAGCCACTTAGGGACAGGGAGAAACACCGGGGAGCTGTTTTTT
TRBV11-1	TRBJ2-7	17	.	TRBD1	CASSVGYRDRNSYEQYF	TGTGCCAGCAGCGTCGGTTATCGGGACAGAAACTCCTACGAGCAGTACTTC
TRBV4-2	TRBJ1-1	14	.	.	CASSQPTDRSKAFF	TGTGCCAGCAGCCAACCCACCGACAGGAGCAAAGCTTTCTTT
TRBV6-6	TRBJ1-4	13	.	.	CASSYVRGGWLFF	TGTGCCAGCAGTTACGTTCGGGGGGGGTGGCTGTTTTTT
TRBV2	TRBJ1-5	13	.	.	CASIGQDNQPQHF	TGTGCCAGCATAGGCCAGGACAATCAGCCCCAGCATTTT
TRBV4-1	TRBJ2-7	15	.	.	CASSQAPAGSREQYF	TGCGCCAGCAGCCAAGCACCGGCAGGGTCCAGGGAGCAGTACTTC
TRBV19	TRBJ1-1	15	.	.	CASSIASGLATEAFF	TGTGCCAGTAGTATAGCTTCAGGTTTGGCCACTGAAGCTTTCTTT
TRBV6-1	TRBJ1-1	14	.	.	CASSEEAGYTEAFF	TGTGCCAGCAGCGAAGAGGCAGGGTACACTGAAGCTTTCTTT
TRBV5-1	TRBJ2-7	13	.	TRBD1	CASSWTGDREQYF	TGCGCCAGCAGCTGGACAGGGGATCGCGAGCAGTACTTC
TRBV5-6	TRBJ1-2	12	.	.	CASSLEGFVYTF	TGTGCCAGCAGCTTAGAGGGTTTCGTCTACACCTTC
TRBV29-1	TRBJ2-3	15	.	.	CSVEDRSTYTDTQYF	TGCAGCGTTGAAGATCGTAGCACTTACACAGATACGCAGTATTTT
TRBV19	TRBJ2-2	16	.	TRBD2	CASRQGTSGEPGELFF	TGTGCCAGTAGACAGGGGACTAGCGGAGAACCCGGGGAGCTGTTTTTT
TRBV21-1	TRBJ2-1	14	few	.	CASSKLPPYNEQFF	TGTGCCAGCAGCAAACTCCCCCCCTACAATGAGCAGTTCTTC
TRBV5-1	TRBJ1-4	15	once	.	CASSLGQRALEKLFF	TGCGCCAGCAGCCTAGGACAGAGGGCATTGGAAAAACTGTTTTTT
TRBV14	TRBJ1-2	17	.	.	CASSQARPGFNSYGYTF	TGTGCCAGCAGCCAAGCTCGGCCCGGGTTCAATTCCTATGGCTACACCTTC
TRBV9	TRBJ1-2	14	.	.	CASSVSRHNYGYTF	TGTGCCAGCAGCGTATCCAGGCATAACTATGGCTACACCTTC
TRBV7-6	TRBJ1-4	15	.	TRBD1	CASSPGQHKNEKLFF	TGTGCCAGCAGCCCGGGACAGCACAAAAATGAAAAACTGTTTTTT
TRBV18	TRBJ1-4	17	.	TRBD1	CASSPDYRGETNEKLFF	TGTGCCAGCTCACCTGATTACAGGGGGGAAACTAATGAAAAACTGTTTTTT
TRBV30	TRBJ2-7	14	.	TRBD1	CAWRKGTGDHEQYF	TGTGCCTGGAGGAAGGGGACAGGGGACCACGAGCAGTACTTC
TRBV18	TRBJ2-2	17	.	.	CASSEEHARGNTGELFF	TGTGCCAGCTCCGAAGAGCACGCCAGGGGGAACACCGGGGAGCTGTTTTTT
TRBV5-6	TRBJ2-3	15	.	.	CASSLAFTNDVTQYF	TGTGCCAGCAGCTTGGCGTTCACTAACGATGTTACGCAGTATTTT
TRBV7-9	TRBJ2-3	17	.	TRBD1	CASSDFGGQGKTDTQYF	TGTGCCAGCAGCGACTTCGGGGGACAGGGGAAGACAGATACGCAGTATTTT
TRBV5-1	TRBJ2-1	14	.	.	CASSFLQTENEQFF	TGCGCCAGCAGCTTTCTACAGACCGAGAATGAGCAGTTCTTC
TRBV19	TRBJ2-1	12	.	.	CASSINTNEQFF	TGTGCCAGTAGTATTAACACCAATGAGCAGTTCTTC
TRBV29-1	TRBJ1-2	12	once	.	CSAVSASYGYTF	TGCAGCGCCGTCAGCGCAAGTTATGGCTACACCTTC
TRBV4-1	TRBJ1-2	14	.	.	CASSQADKTYGYTF	TGCGCCAGCAGCCAAGCGGACAAAACCTATGGCTACACCTTC
TRBV9	TRBJ1-1	14	.	.	CASSAHTERTEAFF	TGTGCCAGCAGCGCCCACACGGAGAGGACTGAAGCTTTCTTT
TRBV27	TRBJ1-5	14	.	TRBD1	CASSSNNRGQPQHF	TGTGCCAGCAGTTCCAATAACAGGGGTCAGCCCCAGCATTTT
TRBV7-9	TRBJ1-1	18	.	.	CASSLAFVAEKRRTEAFF	TGTGCCAGCAGCTTAGCGTTTGTGGCGGAAAAAAGGAGAACTGAAGCTTTCTTT
TRBV7-9	TRBJ2-7	14	.	.	CASSFRGASYEQYF	TGTGCCAGCAGCTTTAGGGGCGCTTCCTACGAGCAGTACTTC
TRBV6-5	TRBJ2-1	15	.	.	CASSYRRTGYNEQFF	TGTGCCAGCAGTTACCGAAGGACTGGATACAATGAGCAGTTCTTC
TRBV7-9	TRBJ1-6	14	.	.	CASSLDQYNSPLHF	TGTGCCAGCAGCTTAGATCAGTATAATTCACCCCTCCACTTT
TRBV5-1	TRBJ2-1	15	.	.	CASSLGLVSYNEQFF	TGCGCCAGCAGCTTGGGGCTAGTGTCCTACAATGAGCAGTTCTTC
TRBV6-5	TRBJ1-1	11	.	.	CASSSSTEAFF	TGTGCCAGCAGCTCTAGCACTGAAGCTTTCTTT